The T cell receptor beta chain under discussion was sequenced for a study of T cell responses to AZD1222 COVID-19 vaccine (dated by TCRdb to the early 2020s). Concerning the study at large: A total of under 250 trial participants underwent TCR sequencing, of whom about 210 had received two doses of AZD1222 and approximately 25 had received two doses of the MenACWY control vaccine. Trial participants were enrolled by age into 18-55, 56-69 and 70-plus year subgroups, with roughly 150, 30 and 60 TCR-sequenced participants respectively. The research as a whole found: After two AZD1222 doses, spike-specific TCR breadth and depth were significantly higher than at day 0 and than in MenACWY recipients. Participants were mostly white British and included more females than males, and it was suggested by the authors that clonal diversity may have been underestimated. Reportedly, close to half of the unique spike-specific TCRs recognized epitopes lying outside the regions that are mutated in the B.1.351 and B.1.1.7 variants. The 56-69-year group was small, and its depth increase did not reach significance, likely because of low power. Because no day 14 peak-response samples were available, repertoires were characterized only after the peak T cell response. The vaccine-associated CD4 TCRs covered the entire spike protein, and the dominant responses fell in regions 160-218 and 743-854. Conclusions about previously exposed vaccinees are limited because only a handful of AZD1222 recipients were SARS-CoV-2 seropositive at baseline.

This specimen's time point label, per the study, means: baseline before first vaccination. The treatment or condition label on this specimen signifies: meningococcal conjugate vaccine given as trial control. The vaccinee samples were drawn from two UK trials, COV001 and COV002, one of which was a single-blind randomized controlled phase 2/3 trial testing AZD1222 (ChAdOx1 nCoV-19) in healthy adults. Trial participant PBMC samples were collected at day 0 and day 28 after the second dose for TCRbeta chain sequencing. The germline V gene (reference sequence) provides CDR1 SGHKS and CDR2 YYEKEE. Between the V and J ends, shortened by 4 bases and 0 bases respectively, the junction contains 13 bases. From cysteine to phenylalanine, the CDR3 is 15 amino acids long. The entry retains the CDR3 DNA only, 45 bases that are in frame from base 1. On this clone: Its antigen remains unidentified. No base qualities exist here, and no much larger clone lies one base off it.

The CDR3 regions of human TCRbeta chains were subjected to immunosequencing. Under the source paper's analysis protocol: TCRs in the repertoires were compared against a reference library of SARS-CoV-2-specific TCRs that had been generated with the MIRA antigen-specificity platform. Breadth meant the fraction of unique TCRs that were SARS-CoV-2-associated, whereas depth meant the fraction of total T cells that were SARS-CoV-2-associated. Using the MIRA data, every spike-specific TCR was mapped to the spike region that the TCR reacted to and assigned to either a CD4 or a CD8 class. Log10-transformed breadth and depth values were compared by one-way ANOVA with Sidak's multiple comparisons tests. TCRdb re-hosts the immuneACCESS table, in-frame sequences only. Its copies lack some clones; in the studies checked, an unresolved V gene accounts for under half of them, and the cause for the rest is not known. The V and J calls and clone size were taken over from that table, and D and trimming were inferred from the DNA. The sample yields 53,000 or so clones; about 85% were counted once. About 21% of the sample belongs to the ten largest clones.

This TCR was recovered from an adult in good health. Sequencing was performed on peripheral blood, taken on day 0 of MenACWY control vaccination. The V and J genes are TRBV5-5 and TRBJ2-5, and possibly TRBD1, on 6 matching bases. The CDR3 region: CASSPDSFYQETQYF. The DNA sequence reads TGTGCCAGCAGCCCGGACAGCTTTTACCAAGAGACCCAGTACTTC.